This T cell receptor beta chain was identified in a study of T-cell memory formation after mild COVID-19. The study, taken as a whole, reports: Shrinking CD4+ clones resided mostly in CM and EM, and CD8+ ones in EMRA.

One entry per CDR3 protein, called by TCRdb with MiXCR from the 5' RACE reads. The sample holds 470,000 or so distinct CDR3 sequences, about 20% seen once. CDR1 is KGHSH and CDR2 is LQKENI in the germline V gene. This CDR3 has 14 residues. Trimming took 4 bases from V and 0 from J, leaving 9 bases between them. This clonotype turned up a few times. The antigen remains unidentified. This clonotype was sampled from an adult woman who had mild COVID-19 (a few samples of this study predate the infection). Cell type and time point are not known. The chain couples TRBV18 to TRBJ2-5, with D unresolved. Sequenced sample: PBMCs or a T cell subset sorted from them (not recorded which). Here the CDR3 reads CASSLRADQETQYF. The CDR3 DNA reads TGTGCCAGCTCACTCCGGGCGGACCAAGAGACCCAGTACTTC.